This TCR beta chain was profiled in a study of T cells in localized non-small cell lung cancer. With 7 bases removed from V and 4 bases from J, the gap between germline ends came to 8 bases. Germline lookup yields CDR1 LNHDA and CDR2 SQIVND (reference sequence). The CDR3 has 12 amino acids. The data were produced by immunoSEQ multiplex PCR, yet TCRdb's version contains in-frame clones alone and is incomplete. The table lists 28,000 or so clones, 91% of them singletons. This clonotype was sampled from a female donor of 60 years or more with stage II squamous cell lung carcinoma. The V gene is TRBV19, the J gene TRBJ1-5; tentative D call: TRBD1 (5 bases). Sequences were derived from peripheral blood, sampled before any cancer treatment. The CDR3 coding sequence is TGTGCCAGTACCACAGGAAATCAGCCCCAGCATTTT. Protein sequence: CASTTGNQPQHF.